This T cell receptor beta chain emerged from a study of vaccination and CD4 T cells after COVID-19. Of note for this clonotype: The antigen is undetermined.

With 3 bases clipped from V and 5 bases from J, the junction kept 5 bases outside the gene matches. From germline, CDR1 is SGHTA and CDR2 FQGNSA. The CDR3 consists of 14 residues. CD4+ T cells that had been cultured provided DNA sequenced with the Oncomine TCR Beta short-read assay. In TCRdb, the PCR reads were re-called with MiXCR into one record per CDR3 protein. The top ten hold around a tenth of the sample, which has approximately 15,000 distinct CDR3 sequences, approximately 63% seen once. Treatment in this sample: roughly 10-day PBMC culture with coronavirus spike peptide pools or control peptides (ViraFEST assay).

V is TRBV7-2 and J is TRBJ2-5; 8 nucleotides align to TRBD1. This sequence originates from a human donor who had recovered from COVID-19. What was sequenced was CD4+ T cells from blood, cultured in vitro. The CDR3 DNA reads as TGTGCCAGCAGCTTCGACAGGGGCCAGGAGACCCAGTACTTC. Amino acids: CASSFDRGQETQYF.